One sample yielded the 20 T cell receptor beta chains listed below, sequenced in a study of beta chain features in type 1 diabetes. Study-wide results and limits: Type 1 diabetes patients had moderately but significantly shorter TCRB CDR3s in all four CD4+ subsets.

The antigens of these receptors remain unknown. The sequenced template was cDNA made from the entire isolated RNA. Here immunoSEQ multiplex PCR was the method, and the copy in TCRdb shows in-frame clones only, minus some. The sample holds about 650,000 clones; 9.5% to 15% are singletons and the top ten take more than 0.09%. Sequencing was performed on naive CD4+ T cells from blood. These receptors all stem from a man younger than 45 with type 1 diabetes.

As DNA, the CDR3 is TGTGCCAGCAGCCAGGGACACCCCAACGACATTCAGTACTTC. Residues: CASSQGHPNDIQYF. This rearrangement joins TRBV7-8 to TRBJ2-4; D perhaps matches TRBD1 (6 bases). The CDR3 sequence is 14 residues long. The germline V gene encodes CDR1 SGHVS and CDR2 FQNEAQ. Trimming took 5 bases from V and 8 from J, leaving 16 bases between them.

This clone showed up just a few times. This chain connects TRBV13 to TRBJ1-2; TRBD1 might be the D (6 bases). The CDR3 sequence is 14 residues long. V was clipped by 6 bases and J by 3 bases, with 14 bases between them. Looked up from germline, CDR1 is PRHDT and CDR2 is FYEKMQ (reference sequence). This CDR3 is CASSPAGAYYGYTF. CDR3 DNA sequence: TGTGCCAGCAGTCCGGCAGGGGCCTACTATGGCTACACCTTC.

The chain is built from TRBV15 and TRBJ1-2; 7 positions match TRBD1. Trimming removed 3 bases from V and 7 bases from J; junction bases left unmatched: 2. The CDR3 length is 12 residues. The germline V gene has CDR1 LNHNV and CDR2 YYDKDF (reference sequence). The CDR3 here is CATSSDRAGYTF. The CDR3 bases are TGTGCCACCAGCAGCGACAGGGCTGGCTACACCTTC.

The chain joins TRBV23-1 to TRBJ2-1, with 8 bases lining up with TRBD1. TRBV23-1 is designated an ORF whose function remains uncertain. This CDR3 contains 16 residues. V was pared by 2 bases and J by 7 bases, with 10 bases of the junction left unmatched. CDR3 amino acids: CASSQEKGQGKNEQFF. CDR3 bases: TGCGCCAGCAGTCAAGAGAAAGGACAGGGCAAAAATGAGCAGTTCTTC.

This CDR3 reads CATSRSRGRNSNQPQHF. For the CDR3, the DNA is TGTGCCACCAGCAGATCCAGGGGACGTAATAGCAATCAGCCCCAGCATTTT. This sequence joins TRBV15 and TRBJ1-5, with a possible D match to TRBD1 (6 bases). Germline CDR1 and CDR2: LNHNV and YYDKDF (reference sequence). V was cut by 2 bases and J by 0 bases, with 14 bases left in between. The CDR3 spans 17 residues.

In this sample, this clone turned up a few times. The V call is TRBV4-3, the J call TRBJ1-5; 9 nucleotides agree with TRBD1. V was clipped by 0 bases and J by 6 bases; unmatched bases: 9. Germline V CDR1 and CDR2: LGHNA, YSLEER. This CDR3 comprises 17 residues. CDR3 protein: CASSQDHGQGIAQPQHF. The CDR3 DNA follows: TGCGCCAGCAGCCAAGATCACGGACAGGGGATCGCTCAGCCCCAGCATTTT.

This clone was observed a handful of times. This chain joins TRBV10-3 and TRBJ1-2; D ambiguous. The germline gives CDR1 ENHRY, CDR2 SYGVKD. There are 10 residues in the CDR3. Trimming left V 7 bases short and J 7 bases short, with 7 bases between. CDR3 sequence: CAITFGGYTF. The CDR3 region has the DNA TGTGCCATCACTTTCGGTGGCTACACCTTC.

This clone was detected a few times. The rearrangement joins TRBV19 to TRBJ2-5, with unresolved D. The CDR3 extends over 14 amino acids. Germline V CDR1 and CDR2: LNHDA, SQIVND (reference sequence). The V end lost 0 bases, the J end lost 0 bases, and 5 bases lay between the germline ends. CDR3 sequence (DNA): TGTGCCAGTAGTATAGATGGGAACCAAGAGACCCAGTACTTC. Its translation: CASSIDGNQETQYF. The full variable domain, its missing parts supplied by reference TRBV19 and TRBJ2-5, is DGGITQSPKYLFRKEGQNVTLSCEQNLNHDAMYWYRQDPGQGLRLIYYSQIVNDFQKGDIAEGYSVSREKKESFPLTVTSAQKNPTAFYLCASSIDGNQETQYFGPGTRLLVL.

This clone was counted a few times. The rearrangement uses TRBV9 and TRBJ2-5, with 7 bases lining up with TRBD1. Trimming cost V 0 bases and J 2 bases; bases outside gene matches: 4. This CDR3 spans 15 amino acids. Germline-derived CDR1 and CDR2 are SGDLS and YYNGEE. The CDR3 here is CASSVGTGVQETQYF. In DNA form, the CDR3 reads TGTGCCAGCAGCGTAGGGACAGGAGTACAAGAGACCCAGTACTTC. The full variable domain, in which reference TRBV9 and TRBJ2-5 provide the parts outside the CDR3, is DSGVTQTPKHLITATGQRVTLRCSPRSGDLSVYWYQQSLDQGLQFLIQYYNGEERAKGNILERFSAQQFPDLHSELNLSSLELGDSALYFCASSVGTGVQETQYFGPGTRLLVL.

This clone was counted only a few times. The chain uses TRBV27 and TRBJ2-2, with D unresolved. The V end lost 1 base, the J end lost 1 base, and 1 base lay between the germline ends. Germline V gives CDR1 MNHEY, CDR2 SMNVEV (reference sequence). The CDR3 sequence is 13 residues long. The CDR3 is CASSLLNTGELFF. Written as DNA, the CDR3 is TGTGCCAGCAGTTTATTGAACACCGGGGAGCTGTTTTTT.

The sample holds a few counts of this clone. CDR3 sequence: CASSLQGGSYEQYF. Here the CDR3 DNA reads TGTGCCAGCAGCTTGCAAGGCGGCTCCTACGAGCAGTACTTC. The chain couples TRBV5-4 to TRBJ2-7; D is undetermined. Germline V gene lookup returns CDR1 SGHNT and CDR2 YYREEE (reference sequence). V lost 1 base and J lost 0, with 8 bases in between. There are 14 residues in the CDR3.

This clone came up a few times. The gene calls are TRBV4-3 and TRBJ1-2; TRBD1 is a possible D gene (5 bases). The ends were cut back, 3 bases at V and 10 bases at J, with 15 bases in the middle. The CDR3 runs 13 residues. Germline loops: CDR1 LGHNA, CDR2 YSLEER. Written as DNA, the CDR3 is TGCGCCAGCAGCCACCGAGCCCAGGGAGCCTACACCTTC. This sequence encodes CASSHRAQGAYTF.

The chain uses TRBV6-5 and TRBJ2-5; 8 bases are shared with TRBD2. V was pared by 4 bases and J by 4 bases, with 5 bases of the junction left unmatched. This CDR3 has 14 amino acids. Germline V gene data show CDR1 as MNHEY and CDR2 as SVGAGI. CDR3: CASSSREGGETQYF. CDR3 DNA: TGTGCCAGCAGTTCCCGGGAGGGAGGAGAGACCCAGTACTTC.

The chain has TRBV7-2 and TRBJ2-1, with 9 bases identical to TRBD2. The CDR3 consists of 15 residues. Germline assignment: CDR1 SGHTA and CDR2 FQGNSA. V lost 3 bases, J lost 6 bases, and 6 bases stayed unmatched. The CDR3 DNA sequence: TGTGCCAGCAGCTTGAACAGCGGGGGGTCCAATGAGCAGTTCTTC. It specifies CASSLNSGGSNEQFF.

This clone was counted a few times. This chain connects TRBV4-2 to TRBJ2-7; D is undetermined. Germline V gene sequence: CDR1 LGHNA, CDR2 YNFKEQ. The CDR3 runs to 13 residues. V lost 0 bases and J 5 bases, leaving 8 bases between the germline ends. DNA of the CDR3: TGTGCCAGCAGCCAAGATCTGAGTAACGAGCAGTACTTC. Translation: CASSQDLSNEQYF.

The CDR3 bases are TGCGCCAGCAGCTTGGGGCGCTCTGATGGCGAGCAGTACTTC. Translated, it gives CASSLGRSDGEQYF. J is TRBJ2-7 and V is TRBV5-1, with D uncertain. This CDR3 has 14 amino acids. Germline V CDR1 and CDR2: SGHRS, YFSETQ. Trimming stripped 0 bases from V and 6 bases from J, with 13 bases between.

This clone was seen only once. This chain links TRBV27 with TRBJ1-2, with D possibly matching TRBD1 (5 bases). CDR3 length: 12 amino acids. Trimming left V 5 bases short and J 8 bases short, with 12 bases between. Germline V gene sequence: CDR1 MNHEY, CDR2 SMNVEV (reference sequence). CDR3 amino acids: CASSPTGNGYTF. CDR3 nucleotide sequence: TGTGCCAGCAGTCCTACAGGCAACGGCTACACCTTC.

The table lists this clone with a few counts. V is TRBV29-1 and J is TRBJ2-5, with D maybe TRBD2 (7 bases). The germline V gene encodes CDR1 SQVTM and CDR2 ANQGSEA. CDR3 size: 13 residues. The V gene lost 5 bases and the J gene lost 4 bases, with 14 bases spanning the gap. For the CDR3, the DNA is TGCAGCGTTTCGGCGGGGGCAGGAGAGACCCAGTACTTC. Translating gives CSVSAGAGETQYF.

The V and J genes are TRBV15 and TRBJ2-3; 8 bases agree with TRBD2. Germline-derived CDR1 and CDR2 are LNHNV and YYDKDF (reference sequence). The CDR3 length is 15 residues. With 2 bases clipped from V and 5 bases from J, the junction kept 6 bases outside the gene matches. CDR3 loop: CATSRNTGGQDTQYF. As DNA, the CDR3 is TGTGCCACCAGCAGAAATACGGGGGGGCAAGATACGCAGTATTTT.

The chain uses TRBV29-1 and TRBJ1-1, with D tentatively TRBD1 (6 bases). This CDR3 region has 13 residues. Trimming took off 7 bases at V and 5 bases at J, with 17 bases between the two ends. Germline assignment: CDR1 SQVTM and CDR2 ANQGSEA. The CDR3 is CSGEQGLGTEAFF. DNA for the CDR3: TGCAGCGGGGAACAGGGTTTAGGAACTGAAGCTTTCTTT.